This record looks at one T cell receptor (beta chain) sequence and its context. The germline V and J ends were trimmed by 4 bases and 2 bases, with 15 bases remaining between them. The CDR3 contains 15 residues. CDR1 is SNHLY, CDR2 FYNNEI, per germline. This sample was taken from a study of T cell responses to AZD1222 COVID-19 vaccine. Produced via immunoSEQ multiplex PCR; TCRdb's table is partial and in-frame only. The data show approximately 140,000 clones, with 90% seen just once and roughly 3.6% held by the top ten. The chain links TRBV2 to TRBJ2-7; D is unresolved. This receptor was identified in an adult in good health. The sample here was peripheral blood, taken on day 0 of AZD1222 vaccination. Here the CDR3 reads CASSAGGGATYEQYF. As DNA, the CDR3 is TGTGCCAGCAGTGCAGGTGGCGGCGCCACCTACGAGCAGTACTTC.